Shown below are 28 T cell receptor beta chains from a single sample sequenced in a study of blood T cell repertoires in COVID-19 (dated by TCRdb to 2018 to 2021). The protocol used for the library was the immunoSEQ multiplex PCR assay. TCRdb mirrors the immuneACCESS table, restricted to in-frame sequences. Some clones are absent from its copies; in checked studies, under half trace to an unresolved V gene, and the reason for the others is unknown. This sample lists 90,000 to 100,000 clones; more than 70% were detected once. Jointly, the top ten make up around 2.8% of the sample. The sample consisted of peripheral blood. These receptor sequences come from a man in his fifties with COVID-19, enrolled during active disease.

The chain is built from TRBV7-9 and TRBJ1-6; 7 nucleotides agree with TRBD1. V dropped 6 bases and J dropped 7; count of bases not matched to a gene: 12. In germline, CDR1 is SEHNR, CDR2 FQNEAQ (reference sequence). The CDR3 contains 16 residues. The CDR3 coding sequence is TGTGCCAGCAGTAGTACCGGGACAGTGAGAAATTCACCCCTCCACTTT. This sequence encodes CASSSTGTVRNSPLHF.

This chain links TRBV5-1 with TRBJ2-7; 7 bases are shared with TRBD1. The trim removed 0 bases at V and 7 bases at J, leaving 10 bases unmatched. Germline-derived CDR1 and CDR2 are SGHRS and YFSETQ. There are 15 residues in the CDR3. The CDR3 coding sequence is TGCGCCAGCAGCTTGGGACAGGGACCCGCGAGGGAGCAGTACTTC. This encodes CASSLGQGPAREQYF.

The J gene is TRBJ2-1, the V gene TRBV10-3; 9 bases agree with TRBD1. This CDR3 has 15 amino acids. From germline, CDR1 is ENHRY and CDR2 SYGVKD. V lost 8 bases to trimming and J lost 9 bases; unmatched junction nucleotides: 14. The CDR3 here is CAIALGQGGEGEQFF. The DNA for the CDR3 is TGTGCCATCGCCTTGGGACAGGGAGGCGAGGGTGAGCAGTTCTTC.

The V gene is TRBV28, the J gene TRBJ1-3, with D maybe TRBD1 (5 bases). V gave up 6 bases and J gave up 4 bases, with 13 bases separating them. The germline gives CDR1 MDHEN, CDR2 SYDVKM. The CDR3 is 14 amino acids. For the CDR3, the DNA is TGTGCCAGCAGCACCAGGGTCGGCGGAAACACCATATATTTT. This sequence encodes CASSTRVGGNTIYF.

The chain employs TRBV12-5 and TRBJ1-2; 8 nucleotides match TRBD1. This CDR3 has 14 amino acids. The germline gives CDR1 LGHNT, CDR2 FRNRAP. After removal of 4 bases from V and 5 bases from J, the junction contained 6 bases not matched to a gene. CDR3 protein: CASGSRDRPYGYTF. The CDR3 region has the DNA TGTGCTAGTGGTTCCCGGGACAGGCCTTATGGCTACACCTTC.

The chain combines TRBV5-1 with TRBJ2-5; D is unclear. The CDR3 covers 14 residues. Deletions cut 6 bases from V and 2 bases from J, with 14 bases between. The germline CDR1 and CDR2 sequences are SGHRS and YFSETQ. The CDR3 DNA reads as TGCGCCAGCAACCCACGGTGGGCACAAGAGACCCAGTACTTC. Encoded protein: CASNPRWAQETQYF.

The chain couples TRBV11-3 to TRBJ2-5, with D maybe TRBD2 (5 bases). This CDR3 spans 14 amino acids. Germline CDR1 is SGHNT and CDR2 is YENEEA. V was clipped by 5 bases and J by 1 base, with 11 bases between them. The CDR3 sequence is CASSRADPQETQYF. The CDR3 DNA is TGTGCCAGCAGCCGAGCGGACCCCCAAGAGACCCAGTACTTC.

The rearrangement joins TRBV5-1 to TRBJ1-1; D possibly corresponds to TRBD1 (5 bases). Trimming removed 4 bases at V and 1 base at J, with 17 bases between. The CDR3 consists of 16 residues. Germline V gene lookup returns CDR1 SGHRS and CDR2 YFSETQ. CDR3 in DNA: TGCGCCAGCAGCGGAGGGTCTTACGGGGCGAACACTGAAGCTTTCTTT. Translating gives CASSGGSYGANTEAFF.

The chain links TRBV19 to TRBJ2-7; 10 bases are shared with TRBD2. Trimming cost V 6 bases and J 3 bases; bases outside gene matches: 5. Germline V gene data show CDR1 as LNHDA and CDR2 as SQIVND (reference sequence). The CDR3 runs to 14 residues. The CDR3 DNA is TGTGCCAGTAGCCTTAGCGGGGGGCGCTACGAGCAGTACTTC. Its protein is CASSLSGGRYEQYF.

This clone was seen a few times. This chain joins TRBV3-1 (or the pseudogene TRBV3-2) and TRBJ1-5; 7 bases agree with TRBD1. The germline V gene has CDR1 LGHDT and CDR2 YNNKEL (reference sequence). The length of the CDR3 is 14 residues. Unmatched junction bases numbered 4, after V lost 2 bases and J lost 6 bases. The CDR3 nucleotides read TGTGCCAGCAGCCAAAACAGGGGTATTCAGCCCCAGCATTTT. It codes for CASSQNRGIQPQHF.

This rearrangement joins TRBV3-1 (or the pseudogene TRBV3-2) to TRBJ1-1; D not certain. CDR1 is LGHDT and CDR2 is YNNKEL in the germline V gene (reference sequence). V was trimmed by 1 base and J by 6 bases, leaving 9 bases between them. This CDR3 region has 13 residues. The CDR3 spells CASSQVGPAEAFF. CDR3 sequence (DNA): TGTGCCAGCAGCCAAGTTGGGCCGGCTGAAGCTTTCTTT.

The V and J genes are TRBV19 and TRBJ1-5; TRBD1 matches at 8 bases. This CDR3 comprises 14 residues. With V trimmed by 1 base and J by 7 bases, 3 bases remained unmatched. CDR1 and CDR2 from the germline V gene are LNHDA and SQIVND (reference sequence). The CDR3 region has the DNA TGTGCCAGTAGTATAGCAGGGGGCCGGCAGCCCCAGCATTTT. Translated: CASSIAGGRQPQHF.

This chain uses TRBV4-1 with TRBJ1-4, with D hard to call. Per germline, CDR1 MGHRA and CDR2 YSYEKL. The CDR3 covers 13 residues. V was clipped by 4 bases and J by 5 bases, with 8 bases between them. CDR3 region: CASSLRRNEKLFF. As DNA, the CDR3 is TGCGCCAGCAGCCTCAGGAGGAATGAAAAACTGTTTTTT.

The V gene is TRBV11-3, the J gene TRBJ2-1; 8 nucleotides agree with TRBD2. CDR1 and CDR2 from the germline V gene are SGHNT and YENEEA. CDR3 length: 15 residues. With 1 base clipped from V and 8 bases from J, the junction kept 7 bases outside the gene matches. The CDR3 DNA sequence: TGTGCCAGCAGCTTAGGGGGCCTCGGGAGGGATGAGCAGTTCTTC. It specifies CASSLGGLGRDEQFF.

This chain links TRBV4-1 with TRBJ1-1; D is possibly TRBD1 (5 bases). Germline V gene data show CDR1 as MGHRA and CDR2 as YSYEKL. V was trimmed by 1 base and J by 5 bases, leaving 14 bases between them. CDR3 length equals 15 residues. The CDR3 nucleotides are TGCGCCAGCAGCCAAGCCTCTAGGGGAACTACTGAAGCTTTCTTT. Translating it yields CASSQASRGTTEAFF.

V gene TRBV5-1 combines with J gene TRBJ2-7; 8 bases fit TRBD1. Germline-derived CDR1 and CDR2 are SGHRS and YFSETQ. CDR3 length: 15 residues. J gave up 5 bases and V 4 bases, and 11 bases lay outside the gene matches. The CDR3 protein is CASSPYRDRTNEQYF. The CDR3 DNA sequence: TGCGCCAGCAGCCCCTACCGGGACAGGACAAACGAGCAGTACTTC. Combining the CDR3 with reference TRBV5-1 and TRBJ2-7 gives the whole variable domain KAGVTQTPRYLIKTRGQQVTLSCSPISGHRSVSWYQQTPGQGLQFLFEYFSETQRNKGNFPGRFSGRQFSNSRSEMNVSTLELGDSALYLCASSPYRDRTNEQYFGPGTRLTVT.

The rearrangement uses TRBV28 and TRBJ1-4; the D gene is possibly TRBD1 (6 bases). V was trimmed by 6 bases and J by 4 bases, leaving 12 bases between them. CDR1 MDHEN and CDR2 SYDVKM come from the germline V gene. CDR3 length: 14 amino acids. As DNA, the CDR3 is TGTGCCAGCAGATTTGGACAGTATAATGAAAAACTGTTTTTT. This codes for CASRFGQYNEKLFF.

The rearrangement uses TRBV27 and TRBJ2-5, with D possibly matching TRBD2 (5 bases). The CDR3 sequence is 13 residues long. Between the trimmed V and J ends, which lost 11 bases and 5 bases, there was a span of 18 bases. CDR1 is MNHEY, CDR2 SMNVEV, per germline (reference sequence). As DNA, the CDR3 is TGTGCCCGCGACCGTTTGAGGGCCGAGACCCAGTACTTC. Translated, it gives CARDRLRAETQYF.

The gene calls are TRBV9 and TRBJ2-3; a weak D match, TRBD1 (5 bases). CDR3 length: 15 amino acids. Germline V gene data show CDR1 as SGDLS and CDR2 as YYNGEE. V was trimmed by 5 bases and J by 0 bases, leaving 13 bases between them. The CDR3 nucleotides read TGTGCCAGCAGGCGGACATCCCTAAGCACAGATACGCAGTATTTT. Amino acid sequence: CASRRTSLSTDTQYF.

The chain has TRBV5-1 and TRBJ2-3; D possibly corresponds to TRBD2 (6 bases). In germline, CDR1 is SGHRS, CDR2 YFSETQ. Between the trimmed V and J ends, which lost 1 base and 3 bases, there was a span of 12 bases. This CDR3 region has 15 residues. CDR3 sequence reads: CASSLFGGKTDTQYF. In DNA, the CDR3 is TGCGCCAGCAGCTTGTTTGGGGGGAAAACAGATACGCAGTATTTT.

This sequence joins TRBV24-1 and TRBJ2-3; the match to TRBD2 covers 14 bases. The CDR3 is made up of 18 amino acids. CDR1 is KGHDR and CDR2 is SFDVKD in the germline V gene. V was clipped by 4 bases and J by 0 bases; unmatched bases: 5. CDR3 protein: CATSDLGTSGGSTDTQYF. As DNA, the CDR3 is TGTGCCACCAGTGACCTGGGGACTAGCGGGGGTAGCACAGATACGCAGTATTTT.

The V and J genes are TRBV10-1 and TRBJ2-3, with TRBD2 matching 10 bases. The V and J ends lost 3 bases and 2 bases, in that order; junction bases with no gene match: 8. Germline CDR1 reads WNHNN; CDR2 reads SYGVQD (reference sequence). The CDR3 covers 17 residues. CDR3 sequence reads: CASSEFIGLAVTDTQYF. CDR3 nucleotide sequence: TGCGCCAGCAGTGAATTTATCGGACTAGCGGTCACAGATACGCAGTATTTT.

CDR3 DNA sequence: TGTGCCAGCAGCGACCGGGACAGTCGGGATGAAAAACTGTTTTTT. It specifies CASSDRDSRDEKLFF. This rearrangement joins TRBV6-5 to TRBJ1-4, with 7 bases fitting TRBD1. The germline gives CDR1 MNHEY, CDR2 SVGAGI. V shed 6 bases, J shed 6 bases, and the junction held 10 bases outside the gene matches. The CDR3 consists of 15 residues.

This sequence joins TRBV27 and TRBJ1-4; TRBD1 agrees at 10 bases. Germline CDR1 and CDR2: MNHEY and SMNVEV (reference sequence). V dropped 8 bases and J dropped 8; count of bases not matched to a gene: 8. CDR3 length: 14 residues. CDR3 sequence reads: CASGSTGGLEKLFF. The CDR3 region has the DNA TGTGCCAGCGGCTCGACAGGGGGCTTAGAAAAACTGTTTTTT.

In its sample, this clone was seen once. The gene calls are TRBV18 and TRBJ2-3; 7 positions match TRBD2. The CDR3 loop spans 15 amino acids. V trimming: 2 bases; J trimming: 0 bases; junction bases outside the gene matches: 2. Per germline, CDR1 KGHSH and CDR2 LQKENI. As DNA, the CDR3 is TGTGCCAGCTCACCAAAAGCGGGGAGCACAGATACGCAGTATTTT. This sequence encodes CASSPKAGSTDTQYF.

The chain is built from TRBV6-5 and TRBJ2-3; 10 bases line up with TRBD2. CDR3 size: 14 residues. Germline V gene sequence: CDR1 MNHEY, CDR2 SVGAGI. Germline trimming cut 11 bases from V and 5 bases from J; bases unmatched to any gene: 10. CDR3 in amino acids: CAGTSGTARDTQYF. Written as DNA, the CDR3 is TGTGCCGGTACTAGCGGGACCGCAAGAGATACGCAGTATTTT.

This sequence joins TRBV6-2 or TRBV6-3 and TRBJ1-1; TRBD1 agrees at 9 bases. The germline CDR1 and CDR2 sequences are MNHEY and SVGEGT. The CDR3 extends over 17 amino acids. J was trimmed by 0 bases and V by 4 bases; bases with no gene match: 9. The CDR3 sequence is CASSSLAGTGMNTEAFF. CDR3 DNA sequence: TGTGCCAGCAGTTCATTAGCCGGGACAGGGATGAACACTGAAGCTTTCTTT.

The chain recombines TRBV6-6 with TRBJ2-7; 9 bases map to TRBD1. Looked up from germline, CDR1 is MNHNY and CDR2 is SVGAGI (reference sequence). After removal of 4 bases from V and 4 bases from J, the junction contained 2 bases not matched to a gene. This CDR3 is 13 amino acids long. CDR3 protein: CASSSQGAYEQYF. The CDR3 region has the DNA TGTGCCAGCAGTTCACAGGGGGCTTACGAGCAGTACTTC.